This passage covers 11 T cell receptor beta chains from one sample sequenced in a study of cytomegalovirus exposure and HLA in healthy donors. The primer mix had 60 Vbeta and 13 Jbeta primers. Assay: immunoSEQ multiplex PCR; the TCRdb copy retains only in-frame clones and omits some. The repertoire holds roughly 110,000 clones, with around 72% as singletons. The sequenced sample consisted of PBMCs. The receptors shown here come from a woman in her forties in good health and CMV-seropositive.

The chain is built from TRBV27 and TRBJ1-2; D ambiguous. The CDR3 loop spans 15 amino acids. Germline lookup yields CDR1 MNHEY and CDR2 SMNVEV (reference sequence). V was pared by 7 bases and J by 5 bases, with 20 bases between. DNA for the CDR3: TGTGCCAGCACCCGCGATCCCGGTGTTCCTTATGGCTACACCTTC. Protein: CASTRDPGVPYGYTF.

The chain has TRBV21-1 and TRBJ2-3; TRBD2 reflects the table's D call only, with no check against the DNA. TRBV21-1 has pseudogene status. The CDR3 is 11 amino acids. This CDR3 is CASREADTQYF. Here the CDR3 DNA reads TGTGCCAGCAGAGAGGCAGATACGCAGTATTTT.

This clone has just a few counts. This chain uses TRBV6-1 with TRBJ1-1, with 7 bases lining up with TRBD1. Germline loops: CDR1 MNHNS, CDR2 SASEGT. With V trimmed by 11 bases and J by 0 bases, 9 bases remained unmatched. The CDR3 loop spans 14 amino acids. CDR3 residues: CAHLAGGLNTEAFF. CDR3 coding DNA: TGTGCCCATCTTGCAGGGGGGCTGAACACTGAAGCTTTCTTT.

About this clone itself: Other nucleotide sequences from this sample produce the same CDR3. CDR3: CASSPDWNTEAFF. Written as DNA, the CDR3 is TGCGCCAGCAGCCCGGACTGGAACACTGAAGCTTTCTTT. This chain links TRBV5-1 with TRBJ1-1; D not certain. Trimming took off 4 bases at V and 1 base at J, with 8 bases between the two ends. From germline, CDR1 is SGHRS and CDR2 YFSETQ. The CDR3 runs to 13 residues.

The chain couples TRBV5-5 to TRBJ2-5; 9 positions match TRBD2. V dropped 0 bases and J dropped 5; count of bases not matched to a gene: 5. The V gene's germline CDR1 is SGHKS and CDR2 YYEKEE (reference sequence). The CDR3 is 15 residues long. The CDR3 DNA reads TGTGCCAGCAGCTTGGCCAAGCTAGCGGGGGAGACCCAGTACTTC. Translation: CASSLAKLAGETQYF.

The chain combines TRBV5-1 with TRBJ1-2; D is ambiguous. Germline CDR1 is SGHRS and CDR2 is YFSETQ. V lost 0 bases and J 1 base, leaving 7 bases between the germline ends. The CDR3 runs 14 residues. The CDR3 nucleotides read TGCGCCAGCAGCTTGGGGAGATTTAACTATGGCTACACCTTC. Protein product: CASSLGRFNYGYTF.

This clone appeared once. The chain uses TRBV5-1 and TRBJ1-5; no clear D gene. Germline CDR1 SGHRS, CDR2 YFSETQ. Between the trimmed V and J ends, which lost 4 bases and 4 bases, there was a span of 9 bases. This CDR3 has 13 amino acids. The CDR3 spells CASSPGGNQPQHF. CDR3 coding DNA: TGCGCCAGCAGCCCGGGAGGGAATCAGCCCCAGCATTTT.

The chain recombines TRBV6-1 with TRBJ1-6; maybe TRBD1 (5 bases). The germline CDR1 and CDR2 sequences are MNHNS and SASEGT. The V end lost 5 bases, the J end lost 10 bases, and 9 bases lay between the germline ends. This CDR3 is built from 12 residues. The CDR3, as DNA: TGTGCCAGCAGTAAACAGGAGTCACCCCTCCACTTT. Protein: CASSKQESPLHF.

The rearrangement uses TRBV2 and TRBJ2-2; TRBD2 might be the D (5 bases). The V gene's germline CDR1 is SNHLY and CDR2 FYNNEI. V was trimmed by 3 bases and J by 0 bases, leaving 8 bases between them. The CDR3 is made up of 15 amino acids. The CDR3 DNA reads as TGTGCCAGCAGTGACCGGGGAACGAACACCGGGGAGCTGTTTTTT. Its translation: CASSDRGTNTGELFF.

The chain is built from TRBV7-2 and TRBJ1-4, with D perhaps TRBD1 (6 bases). Trimming took 5 bases from V and 3 from J, leaving 13 bases between them. The CDR3 has 15 residues. CDR1 and CDR2 (germline): SGHTA, FQGNSA. CDR3 loop: CASSQNYRANEKLFF. CDR3 DNA sequence: TGTGCCAGCAGCCAAAATTACAGGGCTAATGAAAAACTGTTTTTT. Full variable domain (outside the CDR3, taken from reference TRBV7-2 and TRBJ1-4): GAGVSQSPSNKVTEKGKDVELRCDPISGHTALYWYRQSLGQGLEFLIYFQGNSAPDKSGLPSDRFSAERTGGSVSTLTIQRTQQEDSAVYLCASSQNYRANEKLFFGSGTQLSVL.

The V gene is TRBV19, the J gene TRBJ2-1; possible D gene TRBD2, 6 bases. V was shortened by 8 bases and J by 0 bases, with 11 bases between the two germline ends. This CDR3 has 14 amino acids. CDR1 LNHDA and CDR2 SQIVND come from the germline V gene (reference sequence). The CDR3 DNA sequence: TGTGCCAGTGGGAGGTGGAGCTCCTACAATGAGCAGTTCTTC. It translates to CASGRWSSYNEQFF.